This is a list of T cell receptor beta chains from one sample in a study of beta chain features in type 1 diabetes. Profiling relied on immunoSEQ multiplex PCR, and the TCRdb table lists in-frame clones only, not all of them. The sample gives 160,000 or so clones, about 10% of which show up once; 0.7% is in the top ten. The sequencing input was central memory CD4+ T cells from blood. Source of these receptors: a woman younger than 45 with type 1 diabetes. Both conserved end residues are part of each CDR3.

j_call v_call cdr3_aa
TRBJ2-3 TRBV29-1 CSVEVTSTDTQYF
TRBJ2-1 TRBV11-2 CASSFLADSYNEQFF
TRBJ2-1 TRBV28 CASSGGTGINEQFF
TRBJ1-1 TRBV10-3 CAISSTGAGTEAFF
TRBJ1-5 TRBV4-2 CASSYGQGHNQPQHF
TRBJ2-1 TRBV7-2 CASSPRSLAGGRRQFF
TRBJ1-2 TRBV27 CASSLTHRDGYTF
TRBJ1-2 TRBV5-1 CASSPITGDYGYTF
TRBJ2-3 TRBV4-1 CASSPYTGGRTDTQYF
TRBJ2-4 TRBV5-1 CASSPGQGNIQYF
TRBJ2-3 TRBV10-3 CAISASLAGGSDTQYF
TRBJ1-2 TRBV28 CASTWAGGYGYTF
TRBJ2-1 TRBV30 CAWSGGLALEQFF
TRBJ2-3 TRBV29-1 CSVDSGQGGDTQYF
TRBJ2-2 TRBV5-1 CASSSTGNTGELFF
TRBJ2-1 TRBV19 CASKGQGVNEQFF